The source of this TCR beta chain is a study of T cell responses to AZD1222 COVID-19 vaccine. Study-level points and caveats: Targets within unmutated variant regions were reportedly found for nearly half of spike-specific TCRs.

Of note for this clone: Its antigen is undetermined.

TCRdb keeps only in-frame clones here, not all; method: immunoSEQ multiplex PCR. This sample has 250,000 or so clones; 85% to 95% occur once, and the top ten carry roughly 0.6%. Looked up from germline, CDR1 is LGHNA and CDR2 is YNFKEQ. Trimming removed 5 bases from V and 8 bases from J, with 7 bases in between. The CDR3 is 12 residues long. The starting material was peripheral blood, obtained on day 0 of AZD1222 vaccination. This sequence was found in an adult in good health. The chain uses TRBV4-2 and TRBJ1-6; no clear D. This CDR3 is CASSFQDSPLHF. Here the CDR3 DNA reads TGTGCCAGCAGCTTTCAGGATTCACCCCTCCACTTT.